Listed below are T cell receptor beta chains from one sample, sequenced in a study of response to subunit inactivated influenza vaccine. A single record per CDR3 protein comes from TCRdb applying MiXCR to the RT-PCR reads. The table lists around 760,000 distinct CDR3 sequences, roughly 14% of them singletons. The sample here was PBMCs from blood, taken approximately 15 days before vaccination. The source is a man between 50 and 59 years old who received an inactivated influenza vaccine. Both conserved end residues are part of each CDR3. The D gene is left open where the match is weak.

>.|TRBV7-2
CASTRGAQGTEAFF
>TRBD1|TRBV30
CAWRHTGTGNQPQHF
>.|TRBV5-1
CASSSAGFVGAFF
>.|TRBV12-3/TRBV12-4
CASSLAQDNRPETQYF
>.|TRBV30
CAWSRYTGELFF
>TRBD2|TRBV5-1
CASSLDWTSGRDTQYF
>.|TRBV2
CASQVAGYNEQFF
>.|TRBV15
CATIRDAKFGYTF
>.|TRBV5-1
CASSRGGANSYNEQFF
>TRBD1|TRBV29-1
CSVDGQGFTEAFF
>.|TRBV7-3
CASSSGQPEDIQYF
>.|TRBV15
CATSRVEGLNEQFF
>.|TRBV4-1
CASSQEVLRDREVYEQYF
>.|TRBV20-1
CSARGVGGYGYTF
>TRBD2|TRBV27
CSSRTTSGRAFGELFF
>.|TRBV29-1
CSVGQTTGELFF
>TRBD1|TRBV12-3/TRBV12-4
CASKRQGMAYEQYF
>.|TRBV7-2
CASSGYPGTLTDTQYF
>TRBD1|TRBV12-3/TRBV12-4
CASSLSDRVGYTF
>.|TRBV18
CASSPRGSQVGELFF
>TRBD1|TRBV11-2
CASSIGGSTDTQYF
>TRBD2|TRBV4-3
CASSPDLAGERTGELFF
>.|TRBV11-1
CASSLGVGGSSSYNEQFF
>TRBD2|TRBV29-1
CSVEPIRLAGTDTQYF
>TRBD1|TRBV7-9
CATTQDRFYGYTF
>TRBD1|TRBV7-8
CASSPDRVYNEQFF
>TRBD2|TRBV19
CASSIVAGEGYEQYF
>.|TRBV12-3/TRBV12-4
CASTPSRASNEQFF
>.|TRBV7-2
CASSPDGWYQETQYF
>.|TRBV30
CAWSPPWRRYEQFF
>.|TRBV12-2
CASRMQGGESTDTQYF
>.|TRBV7-2
CASSLTFYGSGADTQYF
>TRBD1|TRBV29-1
CSVGQGANYEQYF